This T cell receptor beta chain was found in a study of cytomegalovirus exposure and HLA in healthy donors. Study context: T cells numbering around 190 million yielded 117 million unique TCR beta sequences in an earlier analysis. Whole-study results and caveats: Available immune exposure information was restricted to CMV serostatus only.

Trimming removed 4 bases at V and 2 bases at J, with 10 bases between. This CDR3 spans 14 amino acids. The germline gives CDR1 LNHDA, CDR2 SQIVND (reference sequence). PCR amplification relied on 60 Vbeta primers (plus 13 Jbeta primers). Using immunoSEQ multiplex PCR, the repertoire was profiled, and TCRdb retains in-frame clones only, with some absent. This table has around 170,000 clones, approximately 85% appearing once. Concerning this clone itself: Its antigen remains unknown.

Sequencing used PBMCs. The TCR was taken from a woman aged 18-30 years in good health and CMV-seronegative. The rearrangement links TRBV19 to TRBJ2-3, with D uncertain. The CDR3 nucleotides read TGTGCCAGTAGTAGGAGATATGACACAGATACGCAGTATTTT. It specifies CASSRRYDTDTQYF.